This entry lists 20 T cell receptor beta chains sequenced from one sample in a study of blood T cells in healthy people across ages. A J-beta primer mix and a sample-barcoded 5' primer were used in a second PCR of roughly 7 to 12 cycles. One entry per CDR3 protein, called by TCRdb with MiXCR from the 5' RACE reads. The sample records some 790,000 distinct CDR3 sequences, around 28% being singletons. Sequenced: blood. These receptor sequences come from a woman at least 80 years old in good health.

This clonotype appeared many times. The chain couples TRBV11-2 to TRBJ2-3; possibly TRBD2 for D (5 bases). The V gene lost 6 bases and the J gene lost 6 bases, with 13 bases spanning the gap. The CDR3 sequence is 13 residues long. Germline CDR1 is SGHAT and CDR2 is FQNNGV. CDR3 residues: CASSTRVSDTQYF. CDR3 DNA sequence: TGTGCCAGCAGTACGAGGGTGTCTGATACGCAGTATTTT. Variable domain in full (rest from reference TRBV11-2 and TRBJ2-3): EAGVAQSPRYKIIEKRQSVAFWCNPISGHATLYWYQQILGQGPKLLIQFQNNGVVDDSQLPKDRFSAERLKGVDSTLKIQPAKLEDSAVYLCASSTRVSDTQYFGPGTRLTVL.

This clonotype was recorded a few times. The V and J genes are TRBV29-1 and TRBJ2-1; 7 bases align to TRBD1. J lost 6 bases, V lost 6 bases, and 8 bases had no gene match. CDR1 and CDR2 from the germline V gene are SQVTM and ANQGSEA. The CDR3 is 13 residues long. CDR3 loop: CSVPGTDLNEQFF. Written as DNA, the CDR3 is TGCAGCGTCCCCGGGACAGATCTCAATGAGCAGTTCTTC.

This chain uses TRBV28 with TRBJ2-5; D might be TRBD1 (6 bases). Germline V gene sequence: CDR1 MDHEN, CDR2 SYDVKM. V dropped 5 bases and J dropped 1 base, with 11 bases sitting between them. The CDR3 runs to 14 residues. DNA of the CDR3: TGTGCCAGCAGTATAACAGGGCCCCAAGAGACCCAGTACTTC. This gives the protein CASSITGPQETQYF.

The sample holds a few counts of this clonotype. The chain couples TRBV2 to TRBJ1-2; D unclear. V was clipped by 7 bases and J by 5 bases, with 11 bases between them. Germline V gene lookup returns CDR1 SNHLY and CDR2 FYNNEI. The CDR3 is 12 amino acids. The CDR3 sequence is CASMRPPYGYTF. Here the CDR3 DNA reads TGTGCCAGCATGCGGCCGCCGTATGGCTACACCTTC.

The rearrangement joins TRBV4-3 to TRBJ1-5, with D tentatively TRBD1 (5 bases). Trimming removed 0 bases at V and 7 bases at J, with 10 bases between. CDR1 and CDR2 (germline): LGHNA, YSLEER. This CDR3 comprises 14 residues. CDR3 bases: TGCGCCAGCAGCCAAGACAGGGTTGACCAGCCCCAGCATTTT. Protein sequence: CASSQDRVDQPQHF.

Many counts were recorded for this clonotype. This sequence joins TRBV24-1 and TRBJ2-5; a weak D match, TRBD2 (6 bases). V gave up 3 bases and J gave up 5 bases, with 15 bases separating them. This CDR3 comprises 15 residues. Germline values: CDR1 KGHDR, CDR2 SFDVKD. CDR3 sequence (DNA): TGTGCCACCAGTGATGGGACTTCGCGTGGGGAGACCCAGTACTTC. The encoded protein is CATSDGTSRGETQYF.

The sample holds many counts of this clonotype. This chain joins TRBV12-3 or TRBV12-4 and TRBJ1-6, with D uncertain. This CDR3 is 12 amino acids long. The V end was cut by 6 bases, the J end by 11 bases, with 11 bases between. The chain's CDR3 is CASSKPGTPLHF. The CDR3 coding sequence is TGTGCCAGCAGCAAACCTGGGACACCCCTCCACTTT.

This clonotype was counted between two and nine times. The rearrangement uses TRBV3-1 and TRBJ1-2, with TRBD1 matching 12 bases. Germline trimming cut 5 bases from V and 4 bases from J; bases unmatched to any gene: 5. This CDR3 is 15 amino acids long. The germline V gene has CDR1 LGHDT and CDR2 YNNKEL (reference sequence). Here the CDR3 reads CASSRGTGGPYGYTF. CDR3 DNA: TGTGCCAGCAGCAGAGGGACAGGGGGCCCCTATGGCTACACCTTC. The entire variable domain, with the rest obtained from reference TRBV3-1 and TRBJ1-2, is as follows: DTAVSQTPKYLVTQMGNDKSIKCEQNLGHDTMYWYKQDSKKFLKIMFSYNNKELIINETVPNRFSPKSPDKAHLNLHINSLELGDSAVYFCASSRGTGGPYGYTFGSGTRLTVV.

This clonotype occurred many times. CDR3 nucleotide sequence: TGTGCCAGCAGCTTAGATGGGACCCCCGGGGCCAACGTCCTGACTTTC. It codes for CASSLDGTPGANVLTF. The chain recombines TRBV7-2 with TRBJ2-6, with D possibly called TRBD1 or TRBD2 (5 bases each). The V gene lost 1 base and the J gene lost 4 bases, with 11 bases spanning the gap. Germline CDR1 is SGHTA and CDR2 is FQGNSA. The length of the CDR3 is 16 residues.

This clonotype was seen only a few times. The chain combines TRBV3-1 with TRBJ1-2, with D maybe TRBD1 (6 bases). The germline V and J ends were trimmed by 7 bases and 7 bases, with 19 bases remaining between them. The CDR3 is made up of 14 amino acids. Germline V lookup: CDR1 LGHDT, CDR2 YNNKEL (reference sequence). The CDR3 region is CASNLPGGMGGYTF. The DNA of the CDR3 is TGTGCCAGCAACCTTCCCGGGGGCATGGGTGGCTACACCTTC.

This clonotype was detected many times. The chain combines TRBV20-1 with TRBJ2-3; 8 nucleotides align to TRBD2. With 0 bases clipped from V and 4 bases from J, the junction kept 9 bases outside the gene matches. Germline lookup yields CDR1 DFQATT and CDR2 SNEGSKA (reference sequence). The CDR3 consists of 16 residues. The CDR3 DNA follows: TGCAGTGCTAGAGATCGTCGGGGGGGCTTCCCAGATACGCAGTATTTT. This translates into CSARDRRGGFPDTQYF.

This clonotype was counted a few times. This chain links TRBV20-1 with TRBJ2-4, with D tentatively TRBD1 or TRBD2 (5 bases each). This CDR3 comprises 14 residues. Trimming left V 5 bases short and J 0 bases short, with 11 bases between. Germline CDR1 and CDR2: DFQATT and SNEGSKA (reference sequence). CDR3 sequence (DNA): TGCAGTGCTTACGGGGCCCTAGCCAAAAACATTCAGTACTTC. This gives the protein CSAYGALAKNIQYF.

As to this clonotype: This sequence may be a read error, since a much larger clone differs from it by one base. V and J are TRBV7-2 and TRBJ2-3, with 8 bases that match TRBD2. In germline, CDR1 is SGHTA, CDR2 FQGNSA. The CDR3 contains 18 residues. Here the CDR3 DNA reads TGTGCCAGCAGCTTAGGGCCCCAGAGCGGGGGACCCCAAAATACGCGGTATTTT. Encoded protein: CASSLGPQSGGPQNTRYF.

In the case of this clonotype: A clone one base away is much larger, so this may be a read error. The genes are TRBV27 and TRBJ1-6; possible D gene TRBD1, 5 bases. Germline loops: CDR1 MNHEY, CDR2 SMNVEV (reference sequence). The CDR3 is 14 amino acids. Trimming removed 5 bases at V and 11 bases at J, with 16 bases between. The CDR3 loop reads CASSPQGTSTPLHF. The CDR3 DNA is TGTGCCAGCAGTCCCCAAGGGACGAGTACACCCCTCCACTTT.

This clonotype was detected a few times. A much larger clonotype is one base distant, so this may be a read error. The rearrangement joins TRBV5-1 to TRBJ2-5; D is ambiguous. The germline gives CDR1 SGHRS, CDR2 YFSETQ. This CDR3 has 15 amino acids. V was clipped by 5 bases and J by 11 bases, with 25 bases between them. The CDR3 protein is CASRTGPLLSDEQYF. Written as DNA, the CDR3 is TGCGCCAGCAGAACCGGGCCCCTGCTAAGCGATGAGCAGTACTTC.

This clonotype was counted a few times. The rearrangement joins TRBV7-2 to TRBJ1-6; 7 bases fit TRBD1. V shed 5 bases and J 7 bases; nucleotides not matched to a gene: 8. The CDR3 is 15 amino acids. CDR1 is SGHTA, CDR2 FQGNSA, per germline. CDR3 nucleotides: TGTGCCAGCAGCGTCCGGGACAGAAAAAATTCACCCCTCCACTTT. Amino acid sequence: CASSVRDRKNSPLHF.

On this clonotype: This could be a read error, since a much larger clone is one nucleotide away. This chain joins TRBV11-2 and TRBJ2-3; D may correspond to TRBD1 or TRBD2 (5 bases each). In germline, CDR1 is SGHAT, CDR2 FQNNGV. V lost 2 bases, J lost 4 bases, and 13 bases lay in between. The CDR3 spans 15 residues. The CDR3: CASSLRDQSADTQYF. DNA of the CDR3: TGTGCCAGCAGCTTAAGGGACCAGAGCGCAGATACGCAGTATTTT.

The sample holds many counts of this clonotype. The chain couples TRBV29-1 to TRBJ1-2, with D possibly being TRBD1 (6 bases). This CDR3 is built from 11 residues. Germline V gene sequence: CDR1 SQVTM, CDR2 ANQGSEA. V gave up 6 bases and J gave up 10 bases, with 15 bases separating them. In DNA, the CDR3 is TGCAGCGTAGGGACAAGAGGGGACTACACCTTC. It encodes CSVGTRGDYTF.

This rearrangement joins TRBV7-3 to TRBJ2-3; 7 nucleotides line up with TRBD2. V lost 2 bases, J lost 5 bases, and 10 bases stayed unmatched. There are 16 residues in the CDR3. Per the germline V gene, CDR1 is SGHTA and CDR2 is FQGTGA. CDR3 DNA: TGTGCCAGCAGCTTAGATGCGGGAGCCCGGGGAGATACGCAGTATTTT. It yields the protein CASSLDAGARGDTQYF.

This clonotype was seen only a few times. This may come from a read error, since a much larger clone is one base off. This chain's CDR3 is CASSWEGQPQEAQYF. CDR3 coding DNA: TGTGCCAGCAGCTGGGAGGGACAGCCTCAAGAGGCCCAGTACTTC. The J gene is TRBJ2-5, the V gene TRBV5-6, with D possibly called TRBD1 or TRBD2 (7 bases each). Germline V gene data show CDR1 as SGHDT and CDR2 as YYEEEE. The CDR3 loop spans 15 amino acids.